The 2 T cell receptor beta chains below all came from one sample that was sequenced in a study of PD-L1 blockade in urothelial cancer (dated by TCRdb to about 2017). The library was prepared using the immunoSEQ multiplex PCR assay. TCRdb limited this immuneACCESS table to in-frame rearrangements with V and J called. A share of clones is missing; checked studies link under half to unresolved V genes, and the rest is unexplained. The table for this sample lists tens of thousands of clones; approximately 80% of them were counted only once. Jointly, the top ten make up about 2.9% of the sample. Sample time point, as interpreted from the label and publication: pretreatment peripheral blood. This sample comprised PBMCs, obtained around atezolizumab (anti-PD-L1) treatment. The receptors originated from a man in his 70s with urothelial cancer.

The chain uses TRBV7-9 and TRBJ2-1, with a tentative D call TRBD1 (6 bases). The CDR3 extends over 15 amino acids. V gave up 5 bases and J gave up 6 bases, with 17 bases separating them. Germline values: CDR1 SEHNR, CDR2 FQNEAQ (reference sequence). CDR3 region: CASSMQGLEGNEQFF. As DNA, the CDR3 is TGTGCCAGCAGCATGCAGGGGTTAGAAGGCAATGAGCAGTTCTTC.

V gene TRBV7-6 combines with J gene TRBJ2-5; D is unresolved. Germline V gene lookup returns CDR1 SGHVS and CDR2 FNYEAQ. The CDR3 length is 14 residues. Deletions cut 5 bases from V and 3 bases from J, with 13 bases between. The CDR3: CASSPRPGKETQYF. Written as DNA, the CDR3 is TGTGCCAGCAGCCCTCGGCCAGGCAAAGAGACCCAGTACTTC.